One T cell receptor (beta chain) is described in this entry. The antigen is unknown. Sequencing used immunoSEQ multiplex PCR; TCRdb keeps in-frame clones, though not all of them. This table holds around 61,000 clones, approximately 85% found once. Trimming took 1 base from V and 5 from J, leaving 3 bases between them. Germline-derived CDR1 and CDR2 are LNHDA and SQIVND (reference sequence). CDR3 length: 12 amino acids. This sample is part of a study of T cell responses to AZD1222 COVID-19 vaccine. Notes on the study in general: The breadth and depth of Spike-specific TCRs increased once two AZD1222 doses had been given.

The chain recombines TRBV19 with TRBJ1-5; D uncertain. Sequenced here: peripheral blood, sampled on day 0 of AZD1222 vaccination. The origin of this receptor is an adult in good health. CDR3 coding DNA: TGTGCCAGTAGTATAGGGGATCAGCCCCAGCATTTT. Translated, it gives CASSIGDQPQHF.